The next 11 T cell receptor beta chains were all read from a single sample in a study of blood T cell repertoires in COVID-19. Profiling relied on immunoSEQ multiplex PCR, and the TCRdb table lists in-frame clones only, not all of them. Of tens of thousands of clones listed, 86% are singletons. Sequencing input: peripheral blood. The receptors stem from a woman of 80 years or more in a cohort sampled during active or convalescent COVID-19.

Ten or more counts support this clone. The CDR3 reads CASSQDREIYNEQFF. CDR3 in DNA: TGCGCCAGCAGCCAAGACCGGGAGATCTACAATGAGCAGTTCTTC. This chain connects TRBV4-1 to TRBJ2-1; D might be TRBD2 (6 bases). This CDR3 is 15 amino acids long. CDR1 is MGHRA, CDR2 YSYEKL, per germline. V was trimmed by 0 bases and J by 3 bases, leaving 9 bases between them.

The chain links TRBV5-1 to TRBJ1-2; 8 nucleotides agree with TRBD1. The CDR3 contains 16 residues. CDR1 SGHRS and CDR2 YFSETQ come from the germline V gene. V was clipped by 0 bases and J by 4 bases; unmatched bases: 8. In nucleotides, the CDR3 is TGCGCCAGCAGCTTGGGAGCAGGGGGCAGTAGCTATGGCTACACCTTC. The encoded protein is CASSLGAGGSSYGYTF.

This rearrangement joins TRBV3-1 (or the pseudogene TRBV3-2) to TRBJ2-1, with TRBD2 identical over 11 bases. The germline V gene has CDR1 LGHDT and CDR2 YNNKEL (reference sequence). J was trimmed by 8 bases and V by 2 bases; bases with no gene match: 8. The CDR3 contains 16 residues. The CDR3 spells CASSQLAGGGRDEQFF. Written as DNA, the CDR3 is TGTGCCAGCAGCCAACTAGCGGGAGGCGGTCGAGATGAGCAGTTCTTC.

This CDR3 reads CASRLAGDSYNEQFF. CDR3 in DNA: TGCGCCAGCCGACTAGCGGGAGACTCCTACAATGAGCAGTTCTTC. This chain links TRBV5-1 with TRBJ2-1, with 12 bases that match TRBD2. The CDR3 loop spans 15 amino acids. Trimming cost V 7 bases and J 0 bases; bases outside gene matches: 2. The germline CDR1 and CDR2 sequences are SGHRS and YFSETQ.

The rearrangement joins TRBV27 to TRBJ1-2; the D gene is possibly TRBD1 (5 bases). The CDR3 length is 14 residues. The V end lost 5 bases, the J end lost 4 bases, and 14 bases lay between the germline ends. Germline V gene lookup returns CDR1 MNHEY and CDR2 SMNVEV (reference sequence). In DNA form, the CDR3 reads TGTGCCAGCAGTCCAGGGTGGGTCGGCTATGGCTACACCTTC. This sequence encodes CASSPGWVGYGYTF.

This chain uses TRBV2 with TRBJ1-6; D is unclear. Trimming removed 7 bases from V and 7 bases from J, with 14 bases in between. The CDR3 is 14 residues long. Germline values: CDR1 SNHLY, CDR2 FYNNEI. CDR3 sequence (DNA): TGTGCCAGCACTCCACGGGTGTCAAATTCACCCCTCCACTTT. Its translation: CASTPRVSNSPLHF.

J is TRBJ1-2 and V is TRBV11-2, with 11 bases identical to TRBD1. The CDR3 is made up of 15 amino acids. Germline V gene sequence: CDR1 SGHAT, CDR2 FQNNGV. V dropped 6 bases and J dropped 5; count of bases not matched to a gene: 8. In nucleotides, the CDR3 is TGTGCCAGCAGTCGCGGGACAGGGGGTTCGTATGGCTACACCTTC. Protein product: CASSRGTGGSYGYTF.

This chain joins TRBV10-3 and TRBJ1-2; D not resolved. Germline CDR1 is ENHRY and CDR2 is SYGVKD. CDR3 length: 15 residues. V was trimmed by 0 bases and J by 2 bases, leaving 10 bases between them. DNA for the CDR3: TGTGCCATCAGTGAGTCTAGTAGGCGGAACTATGGCTACACCTTC. This encodes CAISESSRRNYGYTF.

The J gene is TRBJ1-1, the V gene TRBV7-2, with TRBD1 as a possible D gene (5 bases). Germline-derived CDR1 and CDR2 are SGHTA and FQGNSA. V lost 0 bases and J lost 6, with 8 bases in between. This CDR3 spans 13 amino acids. In DNA, the CDR3 is TGTGCCAGCAGCTTAGCTCGGACATCTGAAGCTTTCTTT. Translated: CASSLARTSEAFF.

V usage is TRBV28 and J usage is TRBJ2-3; maybe TRBD2 (6 bases). V was shortened by 6 bases and J by 4 bases, with 17 bases between the two germline ends. The CDR3 is 15 residues long. Per the germline V gene, CDR1 is MDHEN and CDR2 is SYDVKM. CDR3 sequence: CASRSAGTSPDTQYF. The DNA of the CDR3 is TGTGCCAGCAGGTCAGCGGGCACCAGCCCAGATACGCAGTATTTT.

The chain combines TRBV10-2 with TRBJ1-4, with D uncertain. V lost 2 bases and J lost 8, with 6 bases in between. The CDR3 length is 12 residues. Per germline, CDR1 WSHSY and CDR2 SAAADI. CDR3 sequence (DNA): TGCGCCAGCAGTGAGACACACGAAAAACTGTTTTTT. Encoded protein: CASSETHEKLFF.